Shown below are 30 T cell receptor beta chains from a single sample sequenced in a study of long-term antiretroviral therapy in people with HIV. Survey-level resolution applied to immunoSEQ assay v3.0. Profiling relied on immunoSEQ multiplex PCR, and the TCRdb table lists in-frame clones only, not all of them. Here the sample spans roughly 30,000 clones, about 90% being singletons. This specimen consisted of unsorted PBMCs, obtained 1.8 years after starting antiretroviral therapy. These receptor sequences come from a woman aged 18-29 years with HIV.

This chain uses TRBV6-1 with TRBJ2-3; 10 nucleotides match TRBD2. The germline CDR1 and CDR2 sequences are MNHNS and SASEGT. The CDR3 runs to 20 residues. J lost 3 bases, V lost 1 base, and 16 bases had no gene match. CDR3 sequence: CASSEGRIAGGYGRTDTQYF. Here the CDR3 DNA reads TGTGCCAGCAGTGAAGGGCGGATAGCGGGAGGTTATGGGAGGACAGATACGCAGTATTTT.

The chain uses TRBV19 and TRBJ2-7, with 7 bases fitting TRBD1. J was trimmed by 5 bases and V by 4 bases; bases with no gene match: 5. The CDR3 extends over 13 amino acids. Germline V gene data show CDR1 as LNHDA and CDR2 as SQIVND (reference sequence). CDR3 DNA sequence: TGTGCCAGTAGTAAAACAGGGGTCCACGAGCAGTACTTC. Its protein product is CASSKTGVHEQYF.

J is TRBJ2-1 and V is TRBV27, with 13 bases that match TRBD2. The V segment lost 5 bases and the J segment 9 bases; nucleotides outside the gene matches: 10. The germline V gene encodes CDR1 MNHEY and CDR2 SMNVEV (reference sequence). This CDR3 comprises 16 residues. For the CDR3, the DNA is TGTGCCAGCAGTGGACTAGCGGGAGAGGGTGTGGTTGAGCAGTTCTTC. Translating gives CASSGLAGEGVVEQFF.

The V and J genes are TRBV5-8 and TRBJ2-7, with 7 bases aligning to TRBD1. V lost 2 bases to trimming and J lost 2 bases; unmatched junction nucleotides: 7. This CDR3 has 15 amino acids. CDR1 and CDR2 from the germline V gene are SGHTS and YDEGEE. The CDR3 nucleotides are TGTGCCAGCAGCTTTGACAGGGCAGTCACCTACGAGCAGTACTTC. It encodes CASSFDRAVTYEQYF.

The chain carries TRBV6-5 and TRBJ2-4; D is undetermined. Germline CDR1 reads MNHEY; CDR2 reads SVGAGI. V shed 8 bases and J shed 0 bases, with 11 bases lying between them. The CDR3 extends over 14 amino acids. The CDR3 bases are TGTGCCAGCCGCGGCGGATTAGCCAAAAACATTCAGTACTTC. Its translation is CASRGGLAKNIQYF.

The chain links TRBV10-1 to TRBJ2-7; D not certain. The germline V gene encodes CDR1 WNHNN and CDR2 SYGVQD (reference sequence). CDR3 length: 13 amino acids. The V gene lost 6 bases and the J gene lost 2 bases, with 11 bases spanning the gap. The CDR3 coding sequence is TGCGCCAGCAGCCCCCCCCCAACCTACGAGCAGTACTTC. It codes for CASSPPPTYEQYF.

The chain recombines TRBV6-6 with TRBJ1-1; 9 bases fit TRBD1. This CDR3 spans 14 amino acids. In germline, CDR1 is MNHNY, CDR2 SVGAGI (reference sequence). V gave up 6 bases and J gave up 3 bases; unmatched junction bases: 5. CDR3 sequence (DNA): TGTGCCAGCAGGATGACAGGGGGGGACACTGAAGCTTTCTTT. It encodes CASRMTGGDTEAFF.

As DNA, the CDR3 is TGTGCCAGCAGCTTAGCGGAGCAGGTGGGCTGGACCCAGTACTTC. Its translation: CASSLAEQVGWTQYF. The chain employs TRBV7-9 and TRBJ2-5; D call uncertain. The V and J ends lost 0 bases and 7 bases respectively, with 15 bases between them. Per germline, CDR1 SEHNR and CDR2 FQNEAQ (reference sequence). There are 15 residues in the CDR3.

V is TRBV6-5 and J is TRBJ1-4; D unclear. The V end was cut by 5 bases, the J end by 1 base, with 8 bases between. Germline assignment: CDR1 MNHEY and CDR2 SVGAGI. CDR3 length: 14 amino acids. CDR3 DNA: TGTGCCAGCAGTCGACGGAGAACTAATGAAAAACTGTTTTTT. Translated: CASSRRRTNEKLFF.

In its sample, this clone was seen a few times. The chain is built from TRBV5-6 and TRBJ1-3; D is unresolved. Trimming shortened V by 5 bases and J by 4 bases, and 4 bases separated the two germline ends. CDR1 SGHDT and CDR2 YYEEEE come from the germline V gene. CDR3 size: 11 residues. The chain's CDR3 is CASRGGNTIYF. The CDR3 nucleotides are TGTGCCAGCAGGGGCGGAAACACCATATATTTT.

The chain employs TRBV6-5 and TRBJ2-7; D perhaps matches TRBD1 (5 bases). Germline values: CDR1 MNHEY, CDR2 SVGAGI. CDR3 length equals 15 residues. Trimming took 5 bases from V and 4 from J, leaving 18 bases between them. CDR3 DNA sequence: TGTGCCAGCAGTAATGCACCCAGGGCCCATTACGAGCAGTACTTC. Translated, it gives CASSNAPRAHYEQYF.

This clone was seen a handful of times. The CDR3 spells CASSSALRTVQMNTEAFF. The DNA of the CDR3 is TGTGCCAGCAGCTCGGCCCTTCGGACAGTTCAAATGAACACTGAAGCTTTCTTT. This chain uses TRBV7-9 with TRBJ1-1, with D tentatively TRBD1 (6 bases). With 4 bases removed from V and 0 bases from J, the gap between germline ends came to 21 bases. CDR3 length: 18 amino acids. The germline V gene has CDR1 SEHNR and CDR2 FQNEAQ (reference sequence).

The chain carries TRBV10-3 and TRBJ2-7, with TRBD1 identical over 7 bases. V gave up 6 bases and J gave up 1 base; unmatched junction bases: 6. CDR3 length equals 14 residues. Germline CDR1 ENHRY, CDR2 SYGVKD. The CDR3 reads CAIRPGQPSYEQYF. Written as DNA, the CDR3 is TGTGCCATCAGACCGGGACAGCCTTCCTACGAGCAGTACTTC.

The gene calls are TRBV5-6 and TRBJ2-1, with a possible D match to TRBD2 (5 bases). V was cut by 0 bases and J by 5 bases, with 9 bases left in between. The CDR3 loop spans 14 amino acids. CDR1 and CDR2 from the germline V gene are SGHDT and YYEEEE. The CDR3 region is CASSLVTRNNEQFF. The CDR3 DNA follows: TGTGCCAGCAGCTTGGTAACTAGGAACAATGAGCAGTTCTTC.

The rearrangement uses TRBV28 and TRBJ2-1, with a tentative D call TRBD1 (5 bases). Germline CDR1 reads MDHEN; CDR2 reads SYDVKM. The CDR3 consists of 13 residues. V lost 3 bases to trimming and J lost 8 bases, with 11 bases between them. DNA for the CDR3: TGTGCCAGCAGTTTTAGGACATACTATGAGCAGTTCTTC. Its protein product is CASSFRTYYEQFF. Filled out from reference TRBV28 and TRBJ2-1, the complete variable domain reads DVKVTQSSRYLVKRTGEKVFLECVQDMDHENMFWYRQDPGLGLRLIYFSYDVKMKEKGDIPEGYSVSREKKERFSLILESASTNQTSMYLCASSFRTYYEQFFGPGTRLTVL.

The chain joins TRBV28 to TRBJ2-3; D gene unclear. Trimming stripped 5 bases from V and 0 bases from J, with 15 bases between. The CDR3 is 16 amino acids. CDR1 MDHEN and CDR2 SYDVKM come from the germline V gene. The CDR3: CASSPYYITSTDTQYF. The CDR3, as DNA: TGTGCCAGCAGTCCATACTACATTACTAGCACAGATACGCAGTATTTT.

The chain has TRBV7-2 and TRBJ2-7; no clear D. Germline CDR1 and CDR2: SGHTA and FQGNSA. With 5 bases removed from V and 7 bases from J, the gap between germline ends came to 9 bases. This CDR3 has 11 amino acids. The CDR3: CASSLPREQYF. Here the CDR3 DNA reads TGTGCCAGCAGCCTGCCTAGGGAGCAGTACTTC.

V gene TRBV5-1 combines with J gene TRBJ2-5; possible D gene TRBD1, 7 bases. The ends were cut back, 1 base at V and 1 base at J, with 8 bases in the middle. CDR3 size: 14 residues. Germline V gene sequence: CDR1 SGHRS, CDR2 YFSETQ. CDR3 sequence (DNA): TGCGCCAGCAGCTTGCAGGGGGGCCAAGAGACCCAGTACTTC. Amino acids: CASSLQGGQETQYF.

CDR3 nucleotide sequence: TGTGCCACCCAGAGCGGGAGGGCCTACAATGAGCAGTTCTTC. Residues: CATQSGRAYNEQFF. The V gene is TRBV7-2, the J gene TRBJ2-1, with 10 positions matching TRBD2. Germline V CDR1 and CDR2: SGHTA, FQGNSA. This CDR3 is 14 amino acids long. J lost 2 bases, V lost 10 bases, and 5 bases had no gene match.

The chain employs TRBV14 and TRBJ2-3; no clear D gene. Trimming removed 0 bases at V and 4 bases at J, with 11 bases between. This CDR3 spans 15 amino acids. The germline gives CDR1 SGHDN, CDR2 FVKESK. CDR3 loop: CASSQDYGRADTQYF. In nucleotides, the CDR3 is TGTGCCAGCAGCCAAGATTACGGAAGGGCAGATACGCAGTATTTT.

CDR3 sequence reads: CATSRETTDYEQYF. CDR3 in DNA: TGTGCCACCAGCAGAGAAACGACAGACTACGAGCAGTACTTC. The chain uses TRBV15 and TRBJ2-7, with a weak D call TRBD1 (5 bases). Germline values: CDR1 LNHNV, CDR2 YYDKDF (reference sequence). The CDR3 is 14 amino acids. V lost 0 bases to trimming and J lost 3 bases, with 9 bases between them.

This clone was observed once. CDR3 sequence: CASSELSAGVETQYF. CDR3 sequence (DNA): TGTGCCAGCAGTGAATTAAGTGCAGGGGTAGAGACCCAGTACTTC. This chain links TRBV6-1 with TRBJ2-5; perhaps TRBD1 as D (6 bases). Germline CDR1 and CDR2: MNHNS and SASEGT. Trimming pared 2 bases from V and 4 bases from J, leaving 14 bases between. This CDR3 is built from 15 residues.

V and J are TRBV2 and TRBJ2-1; D is uncertain. Germline CDR1 SNHLY, CDR2 FYNNEI. The V end lost 5 bases, the J end lost 6 bases, and 5 bases lay between the germline ends. This CDR3 region has 11 residues. In nucleotides, the CDR3 is TGTGCCAGCAGTCAGCTCAATGAGCAGTTCTTC. Translating gives CASSQLNEQFF.

This clone was seen a single time. The rearrangement links TRBV28 to TRBJ2-5; D gene ambiguous. The V gene lost 2 bases and the J gene lost 5 bases, with 9 bases spanning the gap. CDR1 and CDR2 (germline): MDHEN, SYDVKM. The CDR3 consists of 13 residues. CDR3 nucleotide sequence: TGTGCCAGCAGTTTAATGATCGAGGAGACCCAGTACTTC. Its translation is CASSLMIEETQYF.

The V gene is TRBV7-2, the J gene TRBJ2-5; D possibly corresponds to TRBD2 (6 bases). Trimming shortened V by 3 bases and J by 9 bases, and 17 bases separated the two germline ends. This CDR3 region has 14 residues. Germline V gives CDR1 SGHTA, CDR2 FQGNSA. CDR3 sequence reads: CASSFSGSFLPQYF. The CDR3 DNA is TGTGCCAGCAGCTTTAGCGGTTCCTTCCTCCCCCAGTACTTC. Based on the CDR3 plus reference TRBV7-2 and TRBJ2-5, the full variable domain is GAGVSQSPSNKVTEKGKDVELRCDPISGHTALYWYRQSLGQGLEFLIYFQGNSAPDKSGLPSDRFSAERTGGSVSTLTIQRTQQEDSAVYLCASSFSGSFLPQYFGPGTRLLVL.

CDR3 in amino acids: CASSPHDRMLAGVSGANVLTF. CDR3 coding DNA: TGTGCCAGCAGCCCCCATGATCGTATGCTAGCGGGAGTCTCTGGGGCCAACGTCCTGACTTTC. The chain has TRBV4-2 and TRBJ2-6, with 10 bases fitting TRBD2. CDR3 length: 21 residues. The V and J ends lost 4 bases and 0 bases, in that order; junction bases with no gene match: 15. Germline loops: CDR1 LGHNA, CDR2 YNFKEQ.

CDR3 nucleotides: TGTGCCAGCAGTATTCGGACGGGACAGGGCTACGAGCAGTACTTC. This encodes CASSIRTGQGYEQYF. The chain is built from TRBV6-1 and TRBJ2-7; TRBD1 aligns across 9 bases. This CDR3 has 15 amino acids. Germline V CDR1 and CDR2: MNHNS, SASEGT. J gave up 3 bases and V 5 bases, and 8 bases lay outside the gene matches.

The chain recombines TRBV21-1 with TRBJ1-3; no DNA check was done on the table's D call, TRBD1. TRBV21-1 is a pseudogene. CDR3 length equals 16 residues. The CDR3 DNA is TGTGCCAGCAGCGCGAGGGACAGGGCCCATGGAAACACCATATATTTT. This gives the protein CASSARDRAHGNTIYF.

The chain couples TRBV4-2 to TRBJ2-7; maybe TRBD1 (7 bases). This CDR3 has 17 amino acids. The V gene lost 0 bases and the J gene lost 3 bases, with 18 bases spanning the gap. Germline V gene lookup returns CDR1 LGHNA and CDR2 YNFKEQ. The CDR3 sequence: CASSQDQAGQLFYEQYF. CDR3 coding DNA: TGTGCCAGCAGCCAAGATCAGGCGGGACAGCTTTTCTACGAGCAGTACTTC.

The chain recombines TRBV14 with TRBJ2-7, with a weak D call TRBD2 (5 bases). The V end lost 0 bases, the J end lost 4 bases, and 22 bases lay between the germline ends. CDR1 is SGHDN, CDR2 FVKESK, per germline. CDR3 length: 18 residues. The CDR3 protein is CASSQDRRHSGRRYEQYF. In nucleotides, the CDR3 is TGTGCCAGCAGCCAAGATCGGCGGCACAGCGGACGAAGATACGAGCAGTACTTC.